Listed below are T cell receptor beta chains from one sample, sequenced in a study of response to subunit inactivated influenza vaccine. MiXCR, run by TCRdb on the RT-PCR reads, gives a single entry per CDR3 protein. The data hold approximately 530,000 distinct CDR3 sequences, with 10% to 15% observed a single time. The sequenced sample was PBMCs from blood, obtained roughly 6 weeks after vaccination. Receptors were obtained from a man aged 50 or older who received an inactivated influenza vaccine. Each CDR3 is given with its conserved first and last residue. D genes are given only for firm matches. Some rows mark clone size as missing; the rest say once, few, many or name a class of expanded clone.

few	-	TRBJ2-6	TRBV6-1	18	CASSAHVLGSTGANVLTF	TGTGCCAGCAGCGCCCATGTTCTGGGTTCGACTGGGGCCAACGTCCTGACTTTC
many	-	TRBJ2-7	TRBV14	12	CASGRMSYEQYF	TGTGCCAGCGGGAGAATGTCCTACGAGCAGTACTTC
many	-	TRBJ2-7	TRBV20-1	14	CSARMYESAYEQYF	TGCAGTGCTAGAATGTACGAATCTGCCTACGAGCAGTACTTC
-	-	TRBJ1-2	TRBV4-1	15	CASSRALRLSYGYTF	TGCGCCAGCAGCCGAGCTCTCCGGCTCTCCTATGGCTACACCTTC
-	-	TRBJ2-7	TRBV20-1	15	CSASRVGRLAYEQYF	TGCAGTGCTAGTAGAGTGGGACGCCTGGCATACGAGCAGTACTTC
-	-	TRBJ2-2	TRBV10-3	12	CATRQYTGELFF	TGTGCCACCCGACAGTACACCGGGGAGCTGTTTTTT
-	TRBD1	TRBJ2-7	TRBV29-1	12	CSVRTGGHEQYF	TGCAGCGTAAGGACAGGGGGCCACGAGCAGTACTTC
-	TRBD2	TRBJ2-5	TRBV6-5	14	CASSYSTSRETQYF	TGTGCCAGCAGTTACTCGACTAGCAGGGAGACCCAGTACTTC
few	TRBD2	TRBJ2-7	TRBV29-1	15	CSVFTTSGNSYEQYF	TGCAGCGTCTTTACGACTAGCGGGAACTCCTACGAGCAGTACTTC
few	TRBD1	TRBJ1-2	TRBV3-1	17	CASSPKWPGQGTNGYTF	TGTGCCAGCAGCCCCAAGTGGCCGGGACAGGGGACTAATGGCTACACCTTC
few	TRBD1	TRBJ2-1	TRBV6-5	14	CASSFAGTGNEQFF	TGTGCCAGCAGTTTCGCCGGGACAGGGAATGAGCAGTTCTTC
-	TRBD1	TRBJ2-5	TRBV5-1	16	CASSLGGQGGGETQYF	TGCGCCAGCAGCTTGGGGGGACAGGGCGGAGGAGAGACCCAGTACTTC
few	TRBD2	TRBJ2-5	TRBV20-1	14	CSARLAGIQETQYF	TGCAGTGCTAGATTAGCGGGGATCCAAGAGACCCAGTACTTC
few	TRBD1	TRBJ2-7	TRBV7-9	15	CASSLMTGNLREQYF	TGTGCCAGCAGCTTAATGACAGGGAATCTTCGCGAGCAGTACTTC
few	-	TRBJ2-1	TRBV7-2	13	CASSSHPQNEQFF	TGTGCCAGCAGCTCCCACCCCCAGAATGAGCAGTTCTTC
-	-	TRBJ2-1	TRBV7-2	15	CASSSTGVNYNEQFF	TGTGCCAGCAGCAGTACGGGGGTCAACTACAATGAGCAGTTCTTC
-	-	TRBJ2-5	TRBV12-3/TRBV12-4	14	CASSFSGQRKTQYF	TGTGCCAGCAGTTTTTCGGGACAAAGGAAGACCCAGTACTTC
-	-	TRBJ2-1	TRBV6-1	13	CASRAGGTKTQFF	TGTGCCAGCAGGGCAGGAGGGACAAAGACCCAGTTCTTC
-	TRBD2	TRBJ2-7	TRBV2	18	CAICSLGLAGGISYEQYF	TGTGCCATCTGTTCCCTCGGACTAGCGGGGGGGATTTCCTACGAGCAGTACTTC
few	TRBD1	TRBJ1-2	TRBV6-2/TRBV6-3	12	CASTGQRLGYTF	TGTGCCAGCACGGGACAGCGACTCGGCTACACCTTC
-	-	TRBJ2-3	TRBV20-1	13	CSAERGNLDTQYF	TGCAGTGCCGAAAGGGGAAACCTCGATACGCAGTATTTT
-	TRBD1	TRBJ2-1	TRBV29-1	15	CSVDHRGTGVDEQFF	TGCAGCGTTGATCACAGGGGGACGGGAGTGGATGAGCAGTTCTTC
-	TRBD1	TRBJ1-2	TRBV7-2	14	CASSTRQGAHGYTF	TGTGCCAGCAGCACCAGACAGGGGGCACATGGCTACACCTTC
many	TRBD1	TRBJ2-5	TRBV12-3/TRBV12-4	11	CASSTGQAKYF	TGTGCCAGCAGTACCGGACAGGCTAAGTACTTC
many	-	TRBJ2-3	TRBV7-3	17	CASSLDGGPPGMDTQYF	TGTGCCAGCAGCTTAGACGGCGGTCCCCCTGGGATGGATACGCAGTATTTT
few	TRBD1	TRBJ2-1	TRBV3-1	12	CASSQRTGGQFF	TGTGCCAGCAGCCAAAGGACAGGGGGGCAGTTCTTC
-	-	TRBJ1-1	TRBV20-1	14	CSANPLSGNTEAFF	TGCAGTGCTAACCCTCTCTCAGGGAACACTGAAGCTTTCTTT
-	-	TRBJ1-1	TRBV30	14	CAWSVGSSNTEAFF	TGTGCCTGGAGTGTAGGGTCCTCCAACACTGAAGCTTTCTTT
few	-	TRBJ2-5	TRBV28	13	CAWAAGPQETQYF	TGTGCCTGGGCGGCGGGGCCCCAAGAGACCCAGTACTTC
medium-sized	-	TRBJ2-5	TRBV29-1	13	CSVVISGPRTQYF	TGCAGCGTTGTGATTTCGGGGCCTCGGACCCAGTACTTC
-	TRBD2	TRBJ2-1	TRBV5-1	13	CASSFTAGGKQFF	TGCGCCAGCAGCTTCACGGCGGGGGGGAAACAGTTCTTC
-	TRBD1	TRBJ2-7	TRBV5-1	14	CASSWTGAHYEQYF	TGCGCCAGCAGCTGGACAGGGGCCCACTACGAGCAGTACTTC
few	-	TRBJ1-2	TRBV7-9	12	CASSFAPQGYTF	TGTGCCAGCAGCTTCGCACCCCAAGGCTACACCTTC
many	TRBD2	TRBJ2-1	TRBV18	14	CASSPWGGRNEQFF	TGTGCCAGCTCACCATGGGGCGGGAGGAATGAGCAGTTCTTC
-	-	TRBJ2-3	TRBV5-1	13	CASKLGTTDTQYF	TGCGCCAGCAAACTAGGAACCACAGATACGCAGTATTTT
-	-	TRBJ2-1	TRBV29-1	11	CSVSTVREQFF	TGCAGCGTCTCGACGGTCCGGGAGCAGTTCTTC
few	TRBD2	TRBJ2-5	TRBV5-5	17	CASSDPRLALKEETQYF	TGTGCCAGCAGCGACCCCAGACTAGCGTTGAAGGAAGAGACCCAGTACTTC
few	-	TRBJ2-6	TRBV27	16	CASSPRVQAGANVLTF	TGTGCCAGCAGCCCTAGAGTACAGGCTGGGGCCAACGTCCTGACTTTC
few	-	TRBJ2-2	TRBV7-2	13	CASSYQNTGELFF	TGTGCCAGCAGCTACCAGAACACCGGGGAGCTGTTTTTT
-	-	TRBJ2-2	TRBV18	14	CASSHRQNTGELFF	TGTGCCAGCTCCCACAGACAGAACACCGGGGAGCTGTTTTTT
-	TRBD2	TRBJ2-5	TRBV9	16	CASSSRASGIQETQYF	TGTGCCAGCAGCTCCCGGGCTAGCGGGATCCAAGAGACCCAGTACTTC
-	-	TRBJ2-1	TRBV9	12	CASSVVLGEQFF	TGTGCCAGCAGCGTAGTTTTGGGTGAGCAGTTCTTC
many	TRBD2	TRBJ2-7	TRBV29-1	14	CSVARDPAGYEQYF	TGCAGCGTTGCCCGTGATCCAGCGGGATACGAGCAGTACTTC
many	-	TRBJ2-7	TRBV4-3	16	CASSQDFGAFPYEQYF	TGCGCCAGCAGCCAAGATTTTGGGGCCTTTCCCTACGAGCAGTACTTC
many	TRBD1	TRBJ1-1	TRBV6-2/TRBV6-3	12	CASKGAMTEAFF	TGTGCCAGCAAGGGGGCGATGACTGAAGCTTTCTTT
-	TRBD2	TRBJ2-1	TRBV5-1	16	CASSSSGTSGYNEQFF	TGCGCCAGCAGCTCCTCCGGGACTAGCGGATACAATGAGCAGTTCTTC
-	-	TRBJ2-3	TRBV28	15	CASTPGTRLWDTQYF	TGTGCCAGCACCCCCGGGACTCGGTTATGGGATACGCAGTATTTT
many	-	TRBJ1-2	TRBV11-2	16	CASSNPGPPGLGGYTF	TGTGCCAGCAGCAACCCCGGCCCCCCAGGGCTCGGTGGCTACACCTTC
few	TRBD2	TRBJ2-1	TRBV4-2	16	CASSQGSGSSLNEQFF	TGTGCCAGCAGCCAAGGTAGCGGGAGCTCCTTAAATGAGCAGTTCTTC
few	TRBD2	TRBJ2-5	TRBV20-1	16	CSARDWASGGAGTQYF	TGCAGTGCTAGAGATTGGGCTAGCGGGGGGGCAGGGACCCAGTACTTC
few	TRBD2	TRBJ2-5	TRBV12-3/TRBV12-4	19	CASTSLLTSGSRGAETQYF	TGTGCCAGCACTTCCCTCCTCACTAGCGGGAGTAGAGGGGCTGAGACCCAGTACTTC
few	-	TRBJ2-1	TRBV10-3	14	CAISRSYADNEQFF	TGTGCCATCAGTAGGTCCTATGCGGACAATGAGCAGTTCTTC
few	TRBD2	TRBJ2-1	TRBV12-3/TRBV12-4	16	CASRPLAGGPVNEQFF	TGTGCCAGCAGGCCACTAGCGGGAGGGCCGGTTAATGAGCAGTTCTTC
few	TRBD2	TRBJ2-2	TRBV20-1	16	CSARILAGGPAGELFF	TGCAGTGCTAGGATCCTAGCGGGGGGGCCAGCCGGGGAGCTGTTTTTT